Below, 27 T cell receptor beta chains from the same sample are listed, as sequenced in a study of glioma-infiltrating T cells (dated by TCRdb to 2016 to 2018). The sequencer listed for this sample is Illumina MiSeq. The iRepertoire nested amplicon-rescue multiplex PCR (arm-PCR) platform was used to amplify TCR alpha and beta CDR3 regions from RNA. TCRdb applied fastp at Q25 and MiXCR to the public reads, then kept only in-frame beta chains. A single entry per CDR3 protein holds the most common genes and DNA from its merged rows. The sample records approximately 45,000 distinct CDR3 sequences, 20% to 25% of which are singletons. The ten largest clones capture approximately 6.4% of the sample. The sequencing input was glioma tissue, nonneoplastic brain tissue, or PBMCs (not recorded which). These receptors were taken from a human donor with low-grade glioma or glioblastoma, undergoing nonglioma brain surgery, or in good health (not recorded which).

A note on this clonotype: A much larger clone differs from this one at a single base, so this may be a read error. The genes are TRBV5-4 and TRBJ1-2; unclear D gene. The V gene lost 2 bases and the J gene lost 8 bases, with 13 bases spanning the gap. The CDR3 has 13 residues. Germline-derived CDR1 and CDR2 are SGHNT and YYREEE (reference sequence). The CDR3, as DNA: TGTGCCAGCAGCTTCGTGAGGCAGTTGGGCTACACCTTC. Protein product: CASSFVRQLGYTF.

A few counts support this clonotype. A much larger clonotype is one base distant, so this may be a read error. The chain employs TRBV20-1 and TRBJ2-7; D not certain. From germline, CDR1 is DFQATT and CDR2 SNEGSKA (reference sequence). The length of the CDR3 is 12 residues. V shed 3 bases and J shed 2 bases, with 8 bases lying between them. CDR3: CSARGGTYEQYF. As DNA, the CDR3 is TGCAGTGCTAGGGGCGGTACCTACGAGCAGTACTTC.

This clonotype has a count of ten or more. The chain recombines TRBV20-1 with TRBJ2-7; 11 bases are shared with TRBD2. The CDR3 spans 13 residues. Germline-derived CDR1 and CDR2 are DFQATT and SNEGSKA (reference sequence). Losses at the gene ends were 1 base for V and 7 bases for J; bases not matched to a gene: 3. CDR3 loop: CSARALAGGEQYF. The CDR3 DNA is TGCAGTGCTAGAGCCCTAGCGGGGGGAGAGCAGTACTTC.

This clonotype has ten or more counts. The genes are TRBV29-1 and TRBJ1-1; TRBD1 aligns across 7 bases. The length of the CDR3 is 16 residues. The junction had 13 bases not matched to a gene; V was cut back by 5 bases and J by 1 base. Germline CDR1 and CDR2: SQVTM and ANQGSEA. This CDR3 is CSVLPISGTANTEAFF. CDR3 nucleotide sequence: TGCAGCGTTCTACCCATCTCCGGGACAGCGAACACTGAAGCTTTCTTT.

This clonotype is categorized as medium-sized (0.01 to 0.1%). CDR3 region: CASSFSRTGMGQVTQYF. CDR3 in DNA: TGTGCCAGCAGTTTCTCAAGGACCGGGATGGGTCAAGTTACGCAGTATTTT. The chain links TRBV28 to TRBJ2-3, with D possibly being TRBD2 (5 bases). Germline V lookup: CDR1 MDHEN, CDR2 SYDVKM. V was shortened by 3 bases and J by 8 bases, with 24 bases between the two germline ends. The CDR3 extends over 17 amino acids.

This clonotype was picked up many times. CDR3 amino acids: CASSQVSNWNEQFF. Here the CDR3 DNA reads TGCGCCAGCAGCCAAGTCAGTAACTGGAATGAGCAGTTCTTC. This sequence joins TRBV4-1 and TRBJ2-1; D gene unclear. The CDR3 sequence is 14 residues long. The V end was cut by 1 base, the J end by 7 bases, with 11 bases between. Germline V gene data show CDR1 as MGHRA and CDR2 as YSYEKL.

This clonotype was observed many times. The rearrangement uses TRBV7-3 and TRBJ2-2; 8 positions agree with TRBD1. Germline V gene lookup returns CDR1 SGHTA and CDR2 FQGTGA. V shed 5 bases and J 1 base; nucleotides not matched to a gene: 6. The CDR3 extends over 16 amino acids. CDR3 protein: CASSPTGTGNTGELFF. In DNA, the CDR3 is TGTGCCAGCAGCCCAACCGGGACAGGGAACACCGGGGAGCTGTTTTTT.

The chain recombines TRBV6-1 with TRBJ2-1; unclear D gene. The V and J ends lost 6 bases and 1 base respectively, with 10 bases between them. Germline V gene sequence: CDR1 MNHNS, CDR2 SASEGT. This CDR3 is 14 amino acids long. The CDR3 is CASSLDVSYNEQFF. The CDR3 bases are TGTGCCAGCAGCCTGGACGTTTCCTACAATGAGCAGTTCTTC.

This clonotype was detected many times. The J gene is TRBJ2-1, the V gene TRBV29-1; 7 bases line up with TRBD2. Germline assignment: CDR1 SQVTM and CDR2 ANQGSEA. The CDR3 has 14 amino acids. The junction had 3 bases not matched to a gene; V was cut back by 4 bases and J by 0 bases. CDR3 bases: TGCAGCGTTGCGGGCGGGAGCTCCTACAATGAGCAGTTCTTC. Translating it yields CSVAGGSSYNEQFF.

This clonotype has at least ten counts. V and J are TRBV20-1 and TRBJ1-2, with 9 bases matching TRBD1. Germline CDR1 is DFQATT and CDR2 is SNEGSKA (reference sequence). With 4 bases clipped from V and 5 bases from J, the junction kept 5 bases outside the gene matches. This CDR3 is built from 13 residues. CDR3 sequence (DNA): TGCAGTGCTATGGGACAGGGCCCATATGGCTACACCTTC. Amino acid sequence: CSAMGQGPYGYTF.

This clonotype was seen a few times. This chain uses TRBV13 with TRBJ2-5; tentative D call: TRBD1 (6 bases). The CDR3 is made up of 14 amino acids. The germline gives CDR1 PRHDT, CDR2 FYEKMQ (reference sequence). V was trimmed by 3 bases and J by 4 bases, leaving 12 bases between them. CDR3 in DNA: TGTGCCAGCAGCTTGCAGGGGCTGATAGAGACCCAGTACTTC. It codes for CASSLQGLIETQYF.

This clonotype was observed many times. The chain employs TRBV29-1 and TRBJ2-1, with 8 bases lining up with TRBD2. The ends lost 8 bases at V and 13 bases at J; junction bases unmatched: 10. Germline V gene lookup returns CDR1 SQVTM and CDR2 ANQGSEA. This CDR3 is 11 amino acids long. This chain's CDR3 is CSFSLRGAQFF. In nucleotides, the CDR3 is TGCAGCTTTTCCTTGCGGGGGGCCCAGTTCTTC.

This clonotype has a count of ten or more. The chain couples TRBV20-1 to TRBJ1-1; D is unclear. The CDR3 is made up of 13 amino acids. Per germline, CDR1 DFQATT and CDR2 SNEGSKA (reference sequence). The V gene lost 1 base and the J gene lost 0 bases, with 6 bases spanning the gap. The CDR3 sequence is CSARADLNTEAFF. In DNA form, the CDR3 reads TGCAGTGCTAGAGCTGATCTGAACACTGAAGCTTTCTTT.

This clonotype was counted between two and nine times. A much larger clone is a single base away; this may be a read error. This CDR3 reads CASSLEGALSTEAFF. The CDR3 nucleotides read TGTGCCAGCAGCTTAGAGGGGGCCTTGAGCACTGAAGCTTTCTTT. The genes are TRBV7-9 and TRBJ1-1; 7 bases agree with TRBD1. The CDR3 totals 15 residues. J was trimmed by 4 bases and V by 1 base; bases with no gene match: 6. The V gene's germline CDR1 is SEHNR and CDR2 FQNEAQ (reference sequence).

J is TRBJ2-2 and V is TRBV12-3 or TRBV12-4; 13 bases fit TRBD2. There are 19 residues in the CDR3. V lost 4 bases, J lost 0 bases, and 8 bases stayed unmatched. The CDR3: CASSSAGLAGISNTGELFF. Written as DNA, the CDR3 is TGTGCCAGCAGTTCCGCGGGACTAGCGGGAATTTCGAACACCGGGGAGCTGTTTTTT.

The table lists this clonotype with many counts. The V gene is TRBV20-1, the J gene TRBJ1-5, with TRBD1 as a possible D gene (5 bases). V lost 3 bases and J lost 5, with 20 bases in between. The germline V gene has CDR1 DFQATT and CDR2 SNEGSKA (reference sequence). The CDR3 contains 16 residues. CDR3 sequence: CSARGYTGKGHQPQHF. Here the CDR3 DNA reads TGCAGTGCTAGGGGTTATACAGGAAAGGGGCATCAGCCCCAGCATTTT.

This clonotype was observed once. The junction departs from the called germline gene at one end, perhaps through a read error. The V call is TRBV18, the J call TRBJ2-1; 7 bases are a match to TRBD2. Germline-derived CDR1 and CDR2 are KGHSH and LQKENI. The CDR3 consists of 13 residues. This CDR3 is CASSPRGVGEQSF. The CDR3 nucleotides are TGTGCTAGCTCACCACGGGGGGTTGGTGAGCAGTCCTTC.

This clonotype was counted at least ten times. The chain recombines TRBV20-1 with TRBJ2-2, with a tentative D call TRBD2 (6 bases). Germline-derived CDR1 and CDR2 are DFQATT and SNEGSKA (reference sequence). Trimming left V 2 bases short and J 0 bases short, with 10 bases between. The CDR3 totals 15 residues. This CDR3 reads CSARQDYSNTGELFF. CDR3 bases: TGCAGTGCTAGACAGGACTACTCGAACACCGGGGAGCTGTTTTTT.

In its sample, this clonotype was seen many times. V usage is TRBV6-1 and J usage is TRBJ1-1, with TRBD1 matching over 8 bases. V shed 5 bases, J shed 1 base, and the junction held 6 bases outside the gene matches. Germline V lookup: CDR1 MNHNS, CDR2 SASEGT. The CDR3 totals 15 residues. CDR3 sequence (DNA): TGTGCCAGCAGTTATTCCGACAGGGGGAACACTGAAGCTTTCTTT. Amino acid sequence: CASSYSDRGNTEAFF.

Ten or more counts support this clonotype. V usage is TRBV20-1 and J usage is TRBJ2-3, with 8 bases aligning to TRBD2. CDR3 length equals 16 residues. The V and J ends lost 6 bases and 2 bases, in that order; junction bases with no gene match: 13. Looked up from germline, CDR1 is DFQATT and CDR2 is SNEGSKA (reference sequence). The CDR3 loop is CSAIPIPAGDTDTQYF. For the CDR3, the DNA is TGCAGTGCCATCCCTATCCCAGCGGGGGACACAGATACGCAGTATTTT.

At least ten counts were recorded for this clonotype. CDR3 in amino acids: CASRVTGGAAGYTF. Written as DNA, the CDR3 is TGTGCCAGCAGAGTGACAGGGGGCGCGGCGGGCTACACCTTC. The chain carries TRBV5-4 and TRBJ1-2; 10 positions agree with TRBD1. Germline CDR1 SGHNT, CDR2 YYREEE (reference sequence). V dropped 5 bases and J dropped 8; count of bases not matched to a gene: 9. The CDR3 totals 14 residues.

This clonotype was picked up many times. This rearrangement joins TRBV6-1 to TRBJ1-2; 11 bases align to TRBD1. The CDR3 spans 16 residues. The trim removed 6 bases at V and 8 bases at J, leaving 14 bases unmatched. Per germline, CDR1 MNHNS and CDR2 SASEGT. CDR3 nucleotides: TGTGCCAGCAGCAACCTGGGACAGGGGGGAGTCGGCGGCTACACCTTC. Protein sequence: CASSNLGQGGVGGYTF.

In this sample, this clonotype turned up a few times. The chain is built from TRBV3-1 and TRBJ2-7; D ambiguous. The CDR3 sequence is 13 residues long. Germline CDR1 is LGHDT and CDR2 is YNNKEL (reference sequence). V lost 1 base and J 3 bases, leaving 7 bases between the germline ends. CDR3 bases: TGTGCCAGCAGCCAAGGGGTAAACTACGAGCAGTACTTC. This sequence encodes CASSQGVNYEQYF.

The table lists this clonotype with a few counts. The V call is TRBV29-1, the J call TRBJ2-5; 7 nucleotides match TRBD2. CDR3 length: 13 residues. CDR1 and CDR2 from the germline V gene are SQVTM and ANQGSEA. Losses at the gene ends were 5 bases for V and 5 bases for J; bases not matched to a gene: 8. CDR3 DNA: TGCAGCGTTTTAGCGGGTGAGAAGGAGACCCAGTACTTC. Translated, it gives CSVLAGEKETQYF.

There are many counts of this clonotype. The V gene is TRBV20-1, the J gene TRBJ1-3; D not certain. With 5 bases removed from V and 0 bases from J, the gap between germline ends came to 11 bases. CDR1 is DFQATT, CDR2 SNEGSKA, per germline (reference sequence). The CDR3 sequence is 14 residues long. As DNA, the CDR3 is TGCAGTGCTCATACGGGCCTCTCTGGAAACACCATATATTTT. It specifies CSAHTGLSGNTIYF.

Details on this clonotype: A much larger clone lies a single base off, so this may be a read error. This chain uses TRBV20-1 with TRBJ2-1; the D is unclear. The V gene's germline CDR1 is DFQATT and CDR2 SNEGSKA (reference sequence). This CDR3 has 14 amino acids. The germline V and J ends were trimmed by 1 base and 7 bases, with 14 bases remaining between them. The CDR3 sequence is CSARGYWEENEQFF. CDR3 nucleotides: TGCAGTGCTAGAGGGTATTGGGAAGAGAATGAGCAGTTCTTC.

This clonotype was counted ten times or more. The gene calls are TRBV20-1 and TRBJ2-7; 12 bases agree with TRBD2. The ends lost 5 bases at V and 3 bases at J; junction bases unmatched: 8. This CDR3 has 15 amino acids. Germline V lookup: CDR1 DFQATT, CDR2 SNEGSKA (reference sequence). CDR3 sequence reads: CSAPDLTSGSYEQYF. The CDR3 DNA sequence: TGCAGTGCTCCCGACCTGACTAGCGGGAGCTACGAGCAGTACTTC.